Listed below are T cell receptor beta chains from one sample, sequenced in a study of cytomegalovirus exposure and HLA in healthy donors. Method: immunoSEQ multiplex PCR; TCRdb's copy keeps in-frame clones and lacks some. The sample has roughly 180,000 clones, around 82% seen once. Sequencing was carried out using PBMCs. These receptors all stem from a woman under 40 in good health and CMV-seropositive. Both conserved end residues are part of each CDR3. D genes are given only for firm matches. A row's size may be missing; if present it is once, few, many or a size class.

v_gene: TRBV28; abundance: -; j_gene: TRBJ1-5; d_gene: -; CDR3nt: TGTGCCAGTGGCGGAGGACTTGGCAATCAGCCCCAGCATTTT; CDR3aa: CASGGGLGNQPQHF
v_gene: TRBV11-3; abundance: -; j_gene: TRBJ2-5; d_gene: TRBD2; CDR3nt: TGTGCCAGCAGCTTCCGAACTAGCGGGGGGCAAGAGACCCAGTACTTC; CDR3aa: CASSFRTSGGQETQYF
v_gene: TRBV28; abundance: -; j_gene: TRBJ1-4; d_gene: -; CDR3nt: TGTGCCAGCAGCCGCGGCGGAACTAATGAAAAACTGTTTTTT; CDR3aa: CASSRGGTNEKLFF
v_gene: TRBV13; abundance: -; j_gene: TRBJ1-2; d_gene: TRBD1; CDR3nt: TGTGCCAGCAGCCGGACAGGGGGCGGCTATGGCTACACCTTC; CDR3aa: CASSRTGGGYGYTF
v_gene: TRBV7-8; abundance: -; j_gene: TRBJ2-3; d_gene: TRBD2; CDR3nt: TGTGCCAGCAGCTTTATAGCGGGGGGGCCGATCGACACAGATACGCAGTATTTT; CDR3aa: CASSFIAGGPIDTDTQYF
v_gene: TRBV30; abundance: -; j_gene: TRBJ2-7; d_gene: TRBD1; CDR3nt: TGTGCCTGTTCACAGGGGCTCTACGAGCAGTACTTC; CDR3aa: CACSQGLYEQYF
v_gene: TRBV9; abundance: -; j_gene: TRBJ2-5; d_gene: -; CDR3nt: TGTGCCAGCAGACCTAGCGTAGGCGAGACCCAGTACTTC; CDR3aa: CASRPSVGETQYF
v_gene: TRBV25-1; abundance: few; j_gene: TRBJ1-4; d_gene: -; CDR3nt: TGTGCCAGCAGTGAATTCGGGTATTTACTGTTTTTT; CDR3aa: CASSEFGYLLFF
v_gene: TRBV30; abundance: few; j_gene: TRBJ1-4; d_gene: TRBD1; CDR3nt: TGTGCCTGGAGTGTACTGGGACAGGGGGAAAAACTGTTTTTT; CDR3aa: CAWSVLGQGEKLFF
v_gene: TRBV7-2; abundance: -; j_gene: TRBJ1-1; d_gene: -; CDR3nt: TGTGCCAGCAGCTTAGTTATGACTGCAGCTTTCTTT; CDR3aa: CASSLVMTAAFF
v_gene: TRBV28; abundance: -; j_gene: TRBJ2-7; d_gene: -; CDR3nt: TGTGCCAGCAGTTTACCCACCCGTGACAGGTGGGAAGAAGAGCAGTACTTC; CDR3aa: CASSLPTRDRWEEEQYF
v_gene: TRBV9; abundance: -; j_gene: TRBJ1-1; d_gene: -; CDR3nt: TGTGCCAGCAGCGCCGGGAAAGGGGGTCGCCGGTTGAACACTGAAGCTTTCTTT; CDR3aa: CASSAGKGGRRLNTEAFF
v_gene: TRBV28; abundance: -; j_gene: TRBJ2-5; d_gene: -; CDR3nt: TGTGCCAGCAGGCCCTCACTAGTTTCCGTACAAGAGACCCAGTACTTC; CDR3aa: CASRPSLVSVQETQYF
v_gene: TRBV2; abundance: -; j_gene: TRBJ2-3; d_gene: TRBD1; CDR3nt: TGTGCCAGAAGACAGGGGGCGGTTAGCACAGATACGCAGTATTTT; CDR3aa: CARRQGAVSTDTQYF
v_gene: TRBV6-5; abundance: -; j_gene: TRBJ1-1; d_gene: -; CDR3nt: TGTGCCAGCAGTGGACAGTTGAACACTGAAGCTTTCTTT; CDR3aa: CASSGQLNTEAFF
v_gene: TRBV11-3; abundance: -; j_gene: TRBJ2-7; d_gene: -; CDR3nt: TGTGCCAGCAGCCGGGCTAGCTACTCCTACGAGCAGTACTTC; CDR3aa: CASSRASYSYEQYF
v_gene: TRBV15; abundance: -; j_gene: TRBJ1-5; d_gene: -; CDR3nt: TGTGCCACCCTATCGACAGGCGCCGGACCATATAGCAATCAGCCCCAGCATTTT; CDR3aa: CATLSTGAGPYSNQPQHF
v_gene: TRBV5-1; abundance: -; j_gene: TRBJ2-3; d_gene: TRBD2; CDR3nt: TGCGCCAGCAGCTCCCCCCGAGCGGGGGGATACACAGATACGCAGTATTTT; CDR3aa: CASSSPRAGGYTDTQYF
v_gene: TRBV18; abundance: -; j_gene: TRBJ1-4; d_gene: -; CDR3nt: TGTGCCAGCTCCCCCCGGGGGAGGGGGAATGAAAAACTGTTTTTT; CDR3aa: CASSPRGRGNEKLFF
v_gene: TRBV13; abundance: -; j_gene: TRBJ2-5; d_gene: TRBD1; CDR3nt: TGTGCCAGCAGCCTCCGACAGGGCCGCCCGAAAGAGACCCAGTACTTC; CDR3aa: CASSLRQGRPKETQYF
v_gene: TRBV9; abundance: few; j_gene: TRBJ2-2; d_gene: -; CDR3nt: TGTGCCAGCAGCGTAGGCAGGGGCGTTGCGAACACCGGGGAGCTGTTTTTT; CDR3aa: CASSVGRGVANTGELFF
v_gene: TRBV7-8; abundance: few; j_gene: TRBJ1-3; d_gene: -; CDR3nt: TGTGCCAGCAGCGCACGGCAGGGTACCATATATTTT; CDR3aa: CASSARQGTIYF
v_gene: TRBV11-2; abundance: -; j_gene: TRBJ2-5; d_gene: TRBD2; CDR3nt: TGTGCCAGCAGCTTTAGCGGGGGGCTTCAAGAGACCCAGTACTTC; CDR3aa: CASSFSGGLQETQYF
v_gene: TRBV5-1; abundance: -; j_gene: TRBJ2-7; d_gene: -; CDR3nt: TGCGCCAGCAGCTTGCGAGCGGATTCCTACGAGCAGTACTTC; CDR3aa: CASSLRADSYEQYF
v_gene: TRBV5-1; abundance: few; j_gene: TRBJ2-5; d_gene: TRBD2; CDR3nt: TGCGCCAGCATGTCTGGCGGGGGACCTCCCGGGGAGACCCAGTACTTC; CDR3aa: CASMSGGGPPGETQYF
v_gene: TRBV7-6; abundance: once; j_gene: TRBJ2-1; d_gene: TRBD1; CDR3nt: TGTGCCAGCAGCAGGACAGGGCCGGATGAGCAGTTCTTC; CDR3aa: CASSRTGPDEQFF
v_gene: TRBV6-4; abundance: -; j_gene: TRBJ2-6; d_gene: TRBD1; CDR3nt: TGTGCCAGCAGTCCTGGGACAGGGGGTGCTGGGGCCAACGGCCTGACTTTC; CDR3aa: CASSPGTGGAGANGLTF
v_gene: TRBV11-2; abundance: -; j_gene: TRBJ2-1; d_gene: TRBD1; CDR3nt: TGTGCCAGCAGCAGCTCCGGGACAGGATCTATCAATGAGCAGTTCTTC; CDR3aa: CASSSSGTGSINEQFF
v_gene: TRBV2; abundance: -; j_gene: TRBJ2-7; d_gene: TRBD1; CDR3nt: TGTGCCAGCAGCACAACCGGAGGGACAGGATACGAGCAGTACTTC; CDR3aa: CASSTTGGTGYEQYF
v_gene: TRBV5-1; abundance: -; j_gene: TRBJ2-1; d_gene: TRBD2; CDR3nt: TGCGCCAGCAGCTTCGGCGGGGGCTCCTACAATGAGCAGTTCTTC; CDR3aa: CASSFGGGSYNEQFF
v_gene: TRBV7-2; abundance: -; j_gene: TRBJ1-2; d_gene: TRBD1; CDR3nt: TGTGCCAGCAGCGTGCCGCCGGGACAGGGGAACTATGGCTACACCTTC; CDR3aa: CASSVPPGQGNYGYTF
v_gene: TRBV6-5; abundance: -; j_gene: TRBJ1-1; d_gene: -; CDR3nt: TGTGCCAGCAGTCCTTTTGGGGGGAAGAAGACTGAAGCTTTCTTT; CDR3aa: CASSPFGGKKTEAFF
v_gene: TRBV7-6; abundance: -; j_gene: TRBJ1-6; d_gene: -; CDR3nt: TGTGCCAGCAGCCCTCTTGGGGGGGATAATTCACCCCTCCACTTT; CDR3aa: CASSPLGGDNSPLHF
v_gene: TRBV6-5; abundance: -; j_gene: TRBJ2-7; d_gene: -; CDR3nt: TGTGCCAGCAGTTATAGCGCATACTACGAGCAGTACTTC; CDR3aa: CASSYSAYYEQYF
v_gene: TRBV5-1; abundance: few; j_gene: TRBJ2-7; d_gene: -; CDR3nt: TGCGCCAGCAGCGCTCAAGGGGCCTACGAGCAGTACTTC; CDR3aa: CASSAQGAYEQYF
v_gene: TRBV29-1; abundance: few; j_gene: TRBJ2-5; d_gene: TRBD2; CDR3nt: TGCAGCGTCAACCGGGGCGGGGGGGCCAGTGAGACCCAGTACTTC; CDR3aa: CSVNRGGGASETQYF
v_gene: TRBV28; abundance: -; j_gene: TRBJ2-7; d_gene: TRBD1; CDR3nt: TGTGCCAGCAGCTCGGGACAGCACTCCTACGAGCAGTACTTC; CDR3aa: CASSSGQHSYEQYF
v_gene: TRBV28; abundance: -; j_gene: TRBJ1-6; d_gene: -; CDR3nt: TGTGCCGGTAGGGGGTGGAGCGGTTCACCCCTCCACTTT; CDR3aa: CAGRGWSGSPLHF
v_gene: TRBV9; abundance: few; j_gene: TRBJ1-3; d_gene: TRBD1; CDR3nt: TGTGCCAGCAGCGTCGGACAGGGGGCGATTCCTGGAAACACCATATATTTT; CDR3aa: CASSVGQGAIPGNTIYF
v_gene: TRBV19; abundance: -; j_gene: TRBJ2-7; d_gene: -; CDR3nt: TGTGCCAGTAGTATAGCGGGAGACGGATCCGGGGACGAGCAGTACTTC; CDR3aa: CASSIAGDGSGDEQYF
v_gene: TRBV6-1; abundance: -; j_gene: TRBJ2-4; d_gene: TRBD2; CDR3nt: TGTGCCAGCAGTGACCCCCTCGCGGGGGGGACCAAAAACATTCAGTACTTC; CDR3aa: CASSDPLAGGTKNIQYF
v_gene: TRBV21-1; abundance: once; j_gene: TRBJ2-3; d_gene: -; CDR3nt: TGTGCCAGCAGCAAAGGGGGGACTAGCGGGGTCACAGATACGCAGTATTTT; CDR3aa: CASSKGGTSGVTDTQYF